This T cell receptor beta chain emerged from a study of OX40 agonist ivuxolimab in advanced cancers. About the research overall: All patients had ivuxolimab intravenously every 2 weeks at 0.01 to 10 mg/kg.

Study-wide results and caveats: What antigens the expanded peripheral T cells recognized was never established. Partial responders treated at 0.1-3.0 mg/kg exhibited clonal expansion among the lowest measured.

Autoimmune disease history or systemic immunosuppression excluded patients. Worth noting for this clone: The target antigen is unknown.

TCRdb's table, derived via immunoSEQ multiplex PCR, lists solely in-frame clones and lacks some. The sample lists 65,000 to 80,000 clones, roughly 80% seen once, with 5.5% to 8.5% in the top ten. The CDR3 contains 13 residues. Trimming stripped 0 bases from V and 8 bases from J, with 8 bases between. Germline loops: CDR1 SGHNT, CDR2 YENEEA. The clonotype was recovered from an adult with an advanced solid tumor such as melanoma, head and neck, liver or kidney cancer. The sequences come from CD4+ or CD8+ T cells sorted from blood, collected in a trial of the OX40 agonist ivuxolimab. The chain uses TRBV11-3 and TRBJ2-1; D is possibly TRBD2 (5 bases). The CDR3 bases are TGTGCCAGCAGCTTAGAAGGAGGCGATGAGCAGTTCTTC. Amino acids: CASSLEGGDEQFF. Based on the CDR3 plus reference TRBV11-3 and TRBJ2-1, the full variable domain is EAGVVQSPRYKIIEKKQPVAFWCNPISGHNTLYWYLQNLGQGPELLIRYENEEAVDDSQLPKDRFSAERLKGVDSTLKIQPAELGDSAVYLCASSLEGGDEQFFGPGTRLTVL.